This T cell receptor (beta chain) was captured in a study of CD8+CD57+ T cells in acquired aplastic anemia. Researchers used genomic DNA as the template to profile TCR beta VDJ and CDR3. Each CDR3 protein is one row after TCRdb ran MiXCR on the reads. The sample consists of about 190,000 distinct CDR3 sequences, approximately 50% of them appearing once. On this clonotype: The junction and the germline gene differ at one end; a read error may be behind it.

Sequenced patients had shown CD8+CD57+ cell expansion by flow cytometry. The germline CDR1 and CDR2 sequences are DFQATT and SNEGSKA (reference sequence). The length of the CDR3 is 12 residues. The chain links TRBV20-1 to TRBJ1-1; weak D call: TRBD1 (6 bases). The receptor was isolated from a human donor with aplastic anemia. The specimen sequenced was sorted CD4+, CD8+, or CD8+CD57+ T cells (not recorded which) from PBMCs. CDR3 loop: CSAEGGIAEAFF. The CDR3 bases are TGCAGTGCAGAAGGGGGGATCGCTGAGGCTTTCTTT.